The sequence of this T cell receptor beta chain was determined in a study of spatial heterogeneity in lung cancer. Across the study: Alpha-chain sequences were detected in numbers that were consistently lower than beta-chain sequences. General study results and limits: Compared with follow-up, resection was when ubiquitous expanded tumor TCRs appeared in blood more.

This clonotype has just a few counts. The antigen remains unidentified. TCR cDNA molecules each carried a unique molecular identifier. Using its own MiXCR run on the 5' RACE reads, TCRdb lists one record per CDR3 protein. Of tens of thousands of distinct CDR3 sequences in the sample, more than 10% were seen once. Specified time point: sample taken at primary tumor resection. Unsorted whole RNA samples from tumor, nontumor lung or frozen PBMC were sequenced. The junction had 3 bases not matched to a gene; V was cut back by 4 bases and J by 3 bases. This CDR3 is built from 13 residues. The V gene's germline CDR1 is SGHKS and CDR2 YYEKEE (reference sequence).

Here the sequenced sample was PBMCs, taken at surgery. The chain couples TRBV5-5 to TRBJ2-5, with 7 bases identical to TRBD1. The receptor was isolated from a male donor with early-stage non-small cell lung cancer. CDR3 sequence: CASSLGTEETQYF. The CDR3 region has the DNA TGTGCCAGCAGCCTCGGGACAGAAGAGACCCAGTACTTC. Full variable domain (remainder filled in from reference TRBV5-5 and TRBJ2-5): DAGVTQSPTHLIKTRGQQVTLRCSPISGHKSVSWYQQVLGQGPQFIFQYYEKEERGRGNFPDRFSARQFPNYSSELNVNALLLGDSALYLCASSLGTEETQYFGPGTRLLVL.